This TCR beta chain came from a study of shared clonotypes between healthy human individuals. Notes on this clone: Other DNA sequences in the sample encode the same CDR3.

Trimming pared 1 base from V and 0 bases from J, leaving 4 bases between. Germline-derived CDR1 and CDR2 are SGHTA and FQGNSA. This CDR3 is built from 13 residues. Clones were sequenced by immunoSEQ multiplex PCR, and TCRdb holds only the in-frame ones, with some missing. Here the sample spans roughly 2.6 million clones, over 85% being singletons. The receptor was derived from a man aged 18 to 30 in good health. J is TRBJ2-7 and V is TRBV7-2; D gene unclear. Sequenced material: naive CD4+ T cells sorted from blood. Subset noted: CD45RA+ positively selected. CDR3 residues: CASSLGPSYEQYF. CDR3 nucleotides: TGTGCCAGCAGCTTAGGCCCCTCCTACGAGCAGTACTTC.